The 23 T cell receptor beta chains listed next were all sequenced from one sample in a study of vaccination and CD4 T cells after COVID-19. The treatment: approximately nine-day PBMC culture with coronavirus spike peptide pools or control peptides (ViraFEST assay). An Oncomine TCR Beta short-read assay was used to sequence the DNA from cultured CD4+ T cells. TCRdb re-called the PCR reads with MiXCR, one entry per CDR3 protein. This table has 15,000 or so distinct CDR3 sequences, approximately 47% appearing once. Their recognized antigens are unknown. The starting material was CD4+ T cells from blood, cultured in vitro, obtained before SARS-CoV-2 vaccination. Every receptor here comes from a human donor who received a COVID-19 vaccine.

The genes are TRBV10-2 and TRBJ1-5; D is perhaps TRBD1 (6 bases). CDR1 WSHSY and CDR2 SAAADI come from the germline V gene. Trimming took off 3 bases at V and 3 bases at J, with 12 bases between the two ends. The CDR3 runs to 15 residues. The CDR3 DNA is TGCGCCAGCAGTGATCCGGGGGGCCCCAATCAGCCCCAGCATTTT. Translation gives CASSDPGGPNQPQHF.

This clonotype appeared a few times. The chain recombines TRBV5-4 with TRBJ2-5, with 9 nucleotides matching TRBD1. J was trimmed by 5 bases and V by 2 bases; bases with no gene match: 1. In germline, CDR1 is SGHNT, CDR2 YYREEE (reference sequence). This CDR3 has 13 amino acids. CDR3 bases: TGTGCCAGCAGCTTCGACAGGGGGGAGACCCAGTACTTC. This sequence encodes CASSFDRGETQYF.

This clonotype was recorded a few times. The J gene is TRBJ1-1, the V gene TRBV19; D unclear. The CDR3 sequence is 13 residues long. Trimming took 3 bases from V and 4 from J, leaving 9 bases between them. Germline CDR1 is LNHDA and CDR2 is SQIVND (reference sequence). The CDR3 DNA reads as TGTGCCAGTAGTATCGGGAGGGCCACTGAAGCTTTCTTT. This sequence encodes CASSIGRATEAFF.

The chain employs TRBV7-9 and TRBJ1-2, with D tentatively TRBD1 (5 bases). This CDR3 contains 13 residues. Germline V gene lookup returns CDR1 SEHNR and CDR2 FQNEAQ (reference sequence). V was pared by 6 bases and J by 5 bases, with 13 bases between. CDR3 sequence reads: CASSPRESYGYTF. The DNA of the CDR3 is TGTGCCAGCAGTCCCAGGGAATCATATGGCTACACCTTC.

The chain links TRBV12-3 or TRBV12-4 to TRBJ2-6, with TRBD1 matching 9 bases. The CDR3 contains 16 residues. V lost 3 bases, J lost 3 bases, and 3 bases stayed unmatched. CDR3 in DNA: TGTGCCAGCAGTTTCACAGGGGGCGGTGGGGCCAACGTCCTGACTTTC. The encoded protein is CASSFTGGGGANVLTF.

CDR3 sequence (DNA): TGCGCCAGCAGCTTCCCAGACCTCGGAGGGACTGAAGCTTTCTTT. Translated: CASSFPDLGGTEAFF. The chain links TRBV5-1 to TRBJ1-1; D is undetermined. The V gene lost 2 bases and the J gene lost 5 bases, with 16 bases spanning the gap. Germline values: CDR1 SGHRS, CDR2 YFSETQ. There are 15 residues in the CDR3.

The V and J genes are TRBV6-5 and TRBJ2-5, with TRBD2 matching 8 bases. The V and J ends lost 0 bases and 3 bases, in that order; junction bases with no gene match: 12. Germline values: CDR1 MNHEY, CDR2 SVGAGI. This CDR3 comprises 18 residues. The CDR3 DNA reads as TGTGCCAGCAGTTACTCTGGGAGTAAACTAGCGGCAAAAGAGACCCAGTACTTC. Protein product: CASSYSGSKLAAKETQYF.

V usage is TRBV28 and J usage is TRBJ2-1; 12 bases match TRBD2. CDR3 length: 15 amino acids. The germline V gene has CDR1 MDHEN and CDR2 SYDVKM. The J segment lost 9 bases and the V segment lost 3 bases, leaving 6 bases of the junction unmatched. CDR3 nucleotides: TGTGCCAGCAGTTTCCCTAGCGGGGGGGCCGGTGAGCAGTTCTTC. As protein: CASSFPSGGAGEQFF.

This clonotype was observed a handful of times. J is TRBJ2-2 and V is TRBV6-5; D might be TRBD1 (5 bases). Germline V CDR1 and CDR2: MNHEY, SVGAGI. Trimming removed 4 bases from V and 7 bases from J, with 16 bases in between. There are 15 residues in the CDR3. The CDR3 nucleotides are TGTGCCAGCAGTTCCCCAACAGGTCCAGTCGGGGAGCTGTTTTTT. It translates to CASSSPTGPVGELFF.

The rearrangement joins TRBV20-1 to TRBJ2-3; D may be TRBD2 (5 bases). Germline CDR1 is DFQATT and CDR2 is SNEGSKA (reference sequence). Trimming cost V 3 bases and J 11 bases, with 12 bases left between them. The CDR3 extends over 11 amino acids. Here the CDR3 reads CSARIAGRQYF. The CDR3 DNA reads TGCAGTGCTAGGATAGCTGGGAGGCAGTATTTT.

Worth noting for this clonotype: One junction end disagrees with the germline gene, perhaps due to a read error. This chain connects TRBV20-1 to TRBJ1-2, with a weak D call TRBD1 (5 bases). Looked up from germline, CDR1 is DFQATT and CDR2 is SNEGSKA (reference sequence). The CDR3 runs to 14 residues. The CDR3 bases are TGCAGTGCCGGGCGGCCAGGGACCAACTATGGCCACACCTTC. It codes for CSAGRPGTNYGHTF.

The chain carries TRBV10-3 and TRBJ1-1; perhaps TRBD1 as D (5 bases). V gave up 3 bases and J gave up 1 base, with 12 bases separating them. The CDR3 runs to 15 residues. CDR1 and CDR2 (germline): ENHRY, SYGVKD. CDR3 region: CAISDGGVQNTEAFF. CDR3 DNA sequence: TGTGCCATCAGTGACGGGGGGGTTCAGAACACTGAAGCTTTCTTT.

This rearrangement joins TRBV24-1 to TRBJ1-5; D is unclear. This CDR3 has 14 residues. Trimming took off 2 bases at V and 2 bases at J, with 6 bases between the two ends. Germline V CDR1 and CDR2: KGHDR, SFDVKD. The CDR3 DNA sequence: TGTGCCACCAGTGATTCGGACGGCAATCAGCCCCAGCATTTT. It specifies CATSDSDGNQPQHF.

Concerning this clonotype: One end of the junction does not line up with germline, which may come from a read error. The genes are TRBV6-2 or TRBV6-3 and TRBJ2-7; a possible D gene is TRBD1 (5 bases). The CDR3 has 12 amino acids. Looked up from germline, CDR1 is MNHEY and CDR2 is SVGEGT. Here the CDR3 DNA reads TGTGCCAGCAGTAACCTAGGCAGGGAATGTCACTTC. Its translation is CASSNLGRECHF.

J is TRBJ1-4 and V is TRBV11-3; D might be TRBD1 (6 bases). The germline CDR1 and CDR2 sequences are SGHNT and YENEEA. The CDR3 has 16 amino acids. V was trimmed by 5 bases and J by 6 bases, leaving 19 bases between them. The CDR3 DNA is TGTGCCAGCAGCCGTGGGGGGGCGGGCATTGATGAAAAACTGTTTTTT. It specifies CASSRGGAGIDEKLFF.

The rearrangement joins TRBV7-8 to TRBJ1-2; TRBD1 aligns across 9 bases. The germline V gene encodes CDR1 SGHVS and CDR2 FQNEAQ. The CDR3 is 14 amino acids. The junction had 5 bases not matched to a gene; V was cut back by 5 bases and J by 4 bases. The CDR3 loop is CASSGGTGFYGYTF. CDR3 in DNA: TGTGCCAGCAGCGGAGGGACAGGGTTCTATGGCTACACCTTC. Filled out from reference TRBV7-8 and TRBJ1-2, the complete variable domain reads GAGVSQSPRYKVAKRGQDVALRCDPISGHVSLFWYQQALGQGPEFLTYFQNEAQLDKSGLPSDRFFAERPEGSVSTLKIQRTQQEDSAVYLCASSGGTGFYGYTFGSGTRLTVV.

This clonotype was seen more than once but under ten times. This rearrangement joins TRBV4-2 to TRBJ1-2; 8 bases are a match to TRBD1. With 4 bases clipped from V and 3 bases from J, the junction kept 7 bases outside the gene matches. The CDR3 extends over 15 amino acids. CDR1 is LGHNA and CDR2 is YNFKEQ in the germline V gene. The CDR3 DNA follows: TGTGCCAGCAGCCGGTCGCAGGGGGCAGACTATGGCTACACCTTC. This translates into CASSRSQGADYGYTF.

The rearrangement uses TRBV20-1 and TRBJ1-6, with TRBD1 as a possible D gene (6 bases). The CDR3 loop spans 16 amino acids. CDR1 is DFQATT and CDR2 is SNEGSKA in the germline V gene (reference sequence). V gave up 0 bases and J gave up 7 bases, with 16 bases separating them. The CDR3 DNA reads as TGCAGTGCTAGAGATTCGGGACGGGGGCCGAATTCACCCCTCCACTTT. Its protein product is CSARDSGRGPNSPLHF.

This clonotype was observed a single time. The CDR3 spells CASSLGPAGMNTEAFF. Here the CDR3 DNA reads TGCGCCAGCAGCTTGGGCCCCGCAGGAATGAACACTGAAGCTTTCTTT. The chain combines TRBV5-1 with TRBJ1-1, with unresolved D. Germline lookup yields CDR1 SGHRS and CDR2 YFSETQ. This CDR3 is 16 amino acids long. V was cut by 0 bases and J by 0 bases, with 12 bases left in between.

The table lists this clonotype with a few counts. The chain is built from TRBV6-1 and TRBJ1-2; the match to TRBD1 covers 10 bases. The V segment lost 6 bases and the J segment 4 bases; nucleotides outside the gene matches: 5. CDR1 and CDR2 (germline): MNHNS, SASEGT. CDR3 size: 14 residues. The CDR3 DNA reads TGTGCCAGCAGGACAGGGGGCGTACTCTATGGCTACACCTTC. Translating it yields CASRTGGVLYGYTF.

The V gene is TRBV6-1, the J gene TRBJ1-1, with D unresolved. CDR3 length: 11 residues. Germline CDR1 and CDR2: MNHNS and SASEGT. V lost 5 bases and J lost 6, with 7 bases in between. The DNA of the CDR3 is TGTGCCAGCAGTCGGGCTTCTGAAGCTTTCTTT. Protein sequence: CASSRASEAFF.

The CDR3 bases are TGTGCCAGCAGCTTAGGCCCGCTGGTCTCTACTAGCGGCAATGAGCAGTTCTTC. It specifies CASSLGPLVSTSGNEQFF. The chain is built from TRBV7-3 and TRBJ2-1, with 8 bases aligning to TRBD2. V gave up 2 bases and J gave up 6 bases; unmatched junction bases: 15. This CDR3 is 18 amino acids long. Per germline, CDR1 SGHTA and CDR2 FQGTGA.

The chain couples TRBV4-2 to TRBJ2-7, with D tentatively TRBD1 or TRBD2 (6 bases each). The V gene's germline CDR1 is LGHNA and CDR2 YNFKEQ. Trimming shortened V by 11 bases and J by 3 bases, and 14 bases separated the two germline ends. This CDR3 has 12 amino acids. The CDR3 bases are TGTGCCTCCCGGGGGCGGGTCTACGAGCAGTACTTC. Translated, it gives CASRGRVYEQYF.